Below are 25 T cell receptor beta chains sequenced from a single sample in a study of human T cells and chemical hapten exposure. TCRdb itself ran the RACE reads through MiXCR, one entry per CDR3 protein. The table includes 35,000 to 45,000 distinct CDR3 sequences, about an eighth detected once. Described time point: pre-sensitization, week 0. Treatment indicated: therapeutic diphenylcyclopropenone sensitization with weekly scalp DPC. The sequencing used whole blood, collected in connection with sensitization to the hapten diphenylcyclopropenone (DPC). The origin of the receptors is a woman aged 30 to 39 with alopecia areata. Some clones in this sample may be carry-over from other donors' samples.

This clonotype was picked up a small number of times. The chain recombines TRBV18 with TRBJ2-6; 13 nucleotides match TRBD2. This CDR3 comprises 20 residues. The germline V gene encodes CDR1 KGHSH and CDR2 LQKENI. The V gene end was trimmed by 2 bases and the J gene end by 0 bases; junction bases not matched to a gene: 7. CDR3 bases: TGTGCCAGCTCACCAATACTAGCGGGAGGGCCGTTCTCTGGGGCCAACGTCCTGACTTTC. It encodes CASSPILAGGPFSGANVLTF. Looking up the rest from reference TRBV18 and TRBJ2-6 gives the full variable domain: NAGVMQNPRHLVRRRGQEARLRCSPMKGHSHVYWYRQLPEEGLKFMVYLQKENIIDESGMPKERFSAEFPKEGPSILRIQQVVRGDSAAYFCASSPILAGGPFSGANVLTFGAGSRLTVL.

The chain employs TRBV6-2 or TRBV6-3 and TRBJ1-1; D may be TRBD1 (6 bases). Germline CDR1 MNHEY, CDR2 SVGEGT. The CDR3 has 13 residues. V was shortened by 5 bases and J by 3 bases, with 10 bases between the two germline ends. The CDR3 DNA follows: TGTGCCAGCAGTCGGGGGCCTTACACTGAAGCTTTCTTT. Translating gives CASSRGPYTEAFF.

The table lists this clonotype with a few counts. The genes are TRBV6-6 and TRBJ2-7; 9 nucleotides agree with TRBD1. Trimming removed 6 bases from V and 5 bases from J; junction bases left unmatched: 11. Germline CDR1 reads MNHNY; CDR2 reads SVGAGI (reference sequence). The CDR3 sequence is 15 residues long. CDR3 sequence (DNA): TGTGCCAGCAGGCGCGCTCAGGACAGGGGACACGAGCAGTACTTC. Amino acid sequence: CASRRAQDRGHEQYF.

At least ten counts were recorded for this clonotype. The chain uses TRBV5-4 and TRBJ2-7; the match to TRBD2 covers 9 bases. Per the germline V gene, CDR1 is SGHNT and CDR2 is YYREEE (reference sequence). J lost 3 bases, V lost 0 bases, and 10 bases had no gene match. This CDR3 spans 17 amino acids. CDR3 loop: CASSLDSGSFADYEQYF. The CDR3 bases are TGTGCCAGCAGCTTGGATAGCGGGAGTTTTGCGGACTACGAGCAGTACTTC.

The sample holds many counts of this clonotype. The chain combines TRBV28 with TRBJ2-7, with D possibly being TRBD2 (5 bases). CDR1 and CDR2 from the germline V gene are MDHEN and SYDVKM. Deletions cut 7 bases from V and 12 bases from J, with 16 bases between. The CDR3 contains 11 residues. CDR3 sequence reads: CASTSSRGRYF. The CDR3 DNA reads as TGTGCCAGCACGTCCAGCCGAGGGAGGTACTTC. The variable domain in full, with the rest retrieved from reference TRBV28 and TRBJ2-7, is DVKVTQSSRYLVKRTGEKVFLECVQDMDHENMFWYRQDPGLGLRLIYFSYDVKMKEKGDIPEGYSVSREKKERFSLILESASTNQTSMYLCASTSSRGRYFGPGTRLTVT.

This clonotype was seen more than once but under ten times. This CDR3 is CASSLDASGYTF. For the CDR3, the DNA is TGCGCCAGCAGCTTGGATGCGAGCGGCTACACCTTC. The gene calls are TRBV5-1 and TRBJ1-2, with D hard to call. The CDR3 has 12 amino acids. Germline CDR1 is SGHRS and CDR2 is YFSETQ. Trimming took off 0 bases at V and 8 bases at J, with 8 bases between the two ends.

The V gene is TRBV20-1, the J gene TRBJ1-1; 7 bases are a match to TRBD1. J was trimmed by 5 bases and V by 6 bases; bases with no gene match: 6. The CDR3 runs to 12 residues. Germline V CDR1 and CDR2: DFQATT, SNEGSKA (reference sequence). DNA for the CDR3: TGCAGTGCCACCGACAGGGTAACTGAAGCTTTCTTT. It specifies CSATDRVTEAFF.

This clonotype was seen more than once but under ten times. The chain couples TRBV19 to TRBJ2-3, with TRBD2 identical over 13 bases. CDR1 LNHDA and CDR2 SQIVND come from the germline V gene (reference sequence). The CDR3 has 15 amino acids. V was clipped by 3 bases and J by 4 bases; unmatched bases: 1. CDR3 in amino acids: CASSITSGRADTQYF. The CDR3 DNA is TGTGCCAGTAGTATCACTAGCGGGAGGGCAGATACGCAGTATTTT.

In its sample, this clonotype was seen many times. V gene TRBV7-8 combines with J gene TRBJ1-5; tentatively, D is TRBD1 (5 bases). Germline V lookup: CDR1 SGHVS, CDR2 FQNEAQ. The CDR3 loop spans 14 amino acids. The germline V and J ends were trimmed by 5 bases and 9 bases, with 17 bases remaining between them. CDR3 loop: CASSPASGGTPQHF. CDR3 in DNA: TGTGCCAGCAGCCCTGCGTCTGGGGGGACGCCCCAGCATTTT.

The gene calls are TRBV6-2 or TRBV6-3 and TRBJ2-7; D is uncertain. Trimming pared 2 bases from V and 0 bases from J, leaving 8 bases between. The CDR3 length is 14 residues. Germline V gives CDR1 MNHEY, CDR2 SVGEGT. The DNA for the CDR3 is TGTGCCAGCAGTTACGAAAGGAGCTCCTACGAGCAGTACTTC. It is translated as CASSYERSSYEQYF.

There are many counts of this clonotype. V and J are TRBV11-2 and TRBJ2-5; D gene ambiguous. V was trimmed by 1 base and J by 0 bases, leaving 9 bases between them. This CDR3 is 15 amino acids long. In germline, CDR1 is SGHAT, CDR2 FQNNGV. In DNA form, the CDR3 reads TGTGCCAGCAGCTTAGGAGACCGGGACCAAGAGACCCAGTACTTC. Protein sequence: CASSLGDRDQETQYF.

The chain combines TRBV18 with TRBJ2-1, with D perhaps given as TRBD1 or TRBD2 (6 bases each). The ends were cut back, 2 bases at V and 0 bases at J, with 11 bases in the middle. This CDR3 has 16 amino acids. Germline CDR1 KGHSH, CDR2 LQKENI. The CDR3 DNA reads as TGTGCCAGCTCACCAGGGGGGCCGGCCTCCTACAATGAGCAGTTCTTC. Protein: CASSPGGPASYNEQFF.

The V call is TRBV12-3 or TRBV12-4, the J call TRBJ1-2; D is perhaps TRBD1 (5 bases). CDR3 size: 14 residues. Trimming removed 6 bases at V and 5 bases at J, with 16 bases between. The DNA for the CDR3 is TGTGCCAGCAGGGGAACAGGCAATGGTTATGGCTACACCTTC. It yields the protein CASRGTGNGYGYTF.

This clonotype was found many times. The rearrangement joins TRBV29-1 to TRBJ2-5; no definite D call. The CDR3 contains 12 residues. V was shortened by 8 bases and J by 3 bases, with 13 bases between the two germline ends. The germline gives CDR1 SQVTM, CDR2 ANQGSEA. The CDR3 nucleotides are TGCAGCACGACGGACGATAAAGAGACCCAGTACTTC. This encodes CSTTDDKETQYF.

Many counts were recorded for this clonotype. CDR3 amino acids: CASSKTGDGILGNQPQHF. In nucleotides, the CDR3 is TGTGCCAGTAGTAAGACAGGGGATGGTATTTTGGGCAATCAGCCCCAGCATTTT. J is TRBJ1-5 and V is TRBV19; 8 positions agree with TRBD1. This CDR3 contains 18 residues. Losses at the gene ends were 4 bases for V and 2 bases for J; bases not matched to a gene: 13. Germline-derived CDR1 and CDR2 are LNHDA and SQIVND (reference sequence). Combining the CDR3 with reference TRBV19 and TRBJ1-5 gives the whole variable domain DGGITQSPKYLFRKEGQNVTLSCEQNLNHDAMYWYRQDPGQGLRLIYYSQIVNDFQKGDIAEGYSVSREKKESFPLTVTSAQKNPTAFYLCASSKTGDGILGNQPQHFGDGTRLSIL.

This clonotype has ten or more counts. CDR3 amino acids: CSAGLSSSPLHF. In DNA, the CDR3 is TGCAGTGCTGGACTCAGCAGCTCACCCCTCCACTTT. V usage is TRBV20-1 and J usage is TRBJ1-6; D is ambiguous. V was clipped by 5 bases and J by 10 bases, with 12 bases between them. This CDR3 contains 12 residues. CDR1 and CDR2 (germline): DFQATT, SNEGSKA (reference sequence).

Here the CDR3 DNA reads TGTGCCAGCAGCTTAGCCCGGGAGACCCAGTACTTC. It codes for CASSLARETQYF. The chain employs TRBV7-9 and TRBJ2-5; the D is unclear. The V end was cut by 0 bases, the J end by 5 bases, with 4 bases between. CDR1 is SEHNR and CDR2 is FQNEAQ in the germline V gene (reference sequence). The CDR3 loop spans 12 amino acids.

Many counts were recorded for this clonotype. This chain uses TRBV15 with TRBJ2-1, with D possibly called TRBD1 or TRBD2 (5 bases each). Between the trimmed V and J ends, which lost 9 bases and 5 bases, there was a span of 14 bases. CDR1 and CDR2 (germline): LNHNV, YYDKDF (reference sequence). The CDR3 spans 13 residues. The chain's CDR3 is CATYPGPHNEQFF. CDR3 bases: TGTGCCACATACCCGGGGCCCCACAATGAGCAGTTCTTC. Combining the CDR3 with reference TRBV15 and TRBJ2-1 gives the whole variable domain DAMVIQNPRYQVTQFGKPVTLSCSQTLNHNVMYWYQQKSSQAPKLLFHYYDKDFNNEADTPDNFQSRRPNTSFCFLDIRSPGLGDTAMYLCATYPGPHNEQFFGPGTRLTVL.

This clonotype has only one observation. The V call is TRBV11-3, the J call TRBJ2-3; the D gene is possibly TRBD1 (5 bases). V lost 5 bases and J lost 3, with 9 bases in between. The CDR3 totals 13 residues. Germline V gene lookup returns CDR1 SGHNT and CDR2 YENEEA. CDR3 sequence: CASSNPGTDTQYF. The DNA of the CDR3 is TGTGCCAGCAGCAATCCAGGGACAGATACGCAGTATTTT.

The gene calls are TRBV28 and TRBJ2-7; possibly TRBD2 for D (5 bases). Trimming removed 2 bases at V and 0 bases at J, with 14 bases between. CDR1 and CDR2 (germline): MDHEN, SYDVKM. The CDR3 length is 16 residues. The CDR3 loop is CASSLQQRSPSYEQYF. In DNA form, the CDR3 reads TGTGCCAGCAGTTTACAGCAGCGGTCCCCCTCCTACGAGCAGTACTTC.

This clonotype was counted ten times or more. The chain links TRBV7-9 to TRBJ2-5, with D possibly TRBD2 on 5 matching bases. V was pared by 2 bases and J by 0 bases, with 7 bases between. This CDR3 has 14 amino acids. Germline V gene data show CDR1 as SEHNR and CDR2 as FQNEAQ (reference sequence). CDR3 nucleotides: TGTGCCAGCAGCTTACTTAGCGACCAAGAGACCCAGTACTTC. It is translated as CASSLLSDQETQYF.

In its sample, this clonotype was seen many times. The CDR3 DNA reads as TGTGCCAGCACCCTCCGCCTGGGGTATGGCTACACCTTC. This codes for CASTLRLGYGYTF. The V and J genes are TRBV2 and TRBJ1-2; D gene unclear. V dropped 7 bases and J dropped 5 bases, with 14 bases sitting between them. The CDR3 covers 13 residues. Germline CDR1 and CDR2: SNHLY and FYNNEI.

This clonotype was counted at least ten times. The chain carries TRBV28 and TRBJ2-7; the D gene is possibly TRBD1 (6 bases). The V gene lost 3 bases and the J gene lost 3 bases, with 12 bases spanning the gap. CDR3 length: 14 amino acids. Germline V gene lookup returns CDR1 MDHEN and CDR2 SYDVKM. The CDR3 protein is CASSFTWDIYEQYF. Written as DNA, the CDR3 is TGTGCCAGCAGTTTCACCTGGGACATCTACGAGCAGTACTTC.

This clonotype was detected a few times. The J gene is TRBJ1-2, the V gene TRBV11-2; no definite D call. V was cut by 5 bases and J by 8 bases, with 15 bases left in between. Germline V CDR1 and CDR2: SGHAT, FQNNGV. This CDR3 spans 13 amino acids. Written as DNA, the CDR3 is TGTGCCAGCAGCCCGACCCCGCAGGACGGCTACACCTTC. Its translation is CASSPTPQDGYTF.

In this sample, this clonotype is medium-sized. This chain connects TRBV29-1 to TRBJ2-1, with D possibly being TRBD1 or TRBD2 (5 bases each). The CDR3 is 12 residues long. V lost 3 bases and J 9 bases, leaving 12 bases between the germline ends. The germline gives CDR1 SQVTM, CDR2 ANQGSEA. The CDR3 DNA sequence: TGCAGCGTTGAGTCGTCGAGGGGTGAGCAGTTCTTC. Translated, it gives CSVESSRGEQFF.